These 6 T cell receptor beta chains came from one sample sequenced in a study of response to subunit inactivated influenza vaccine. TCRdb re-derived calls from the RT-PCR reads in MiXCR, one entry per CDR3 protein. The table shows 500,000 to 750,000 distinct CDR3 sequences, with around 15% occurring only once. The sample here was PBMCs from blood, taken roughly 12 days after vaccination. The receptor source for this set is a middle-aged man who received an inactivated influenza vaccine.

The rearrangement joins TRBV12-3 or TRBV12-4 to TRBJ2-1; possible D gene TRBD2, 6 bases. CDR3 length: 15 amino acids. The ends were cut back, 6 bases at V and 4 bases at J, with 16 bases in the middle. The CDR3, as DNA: TGTGCCAGCAGCCGGAGACTAGGAGGATACAATGAGCAGTTCTTC. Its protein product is CASSRRLGGYNEQFF.

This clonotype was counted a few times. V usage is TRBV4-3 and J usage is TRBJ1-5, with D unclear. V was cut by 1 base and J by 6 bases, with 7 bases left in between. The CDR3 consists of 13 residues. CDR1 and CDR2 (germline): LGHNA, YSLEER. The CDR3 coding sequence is TGCGCCAGCAGCCAAGGTCAGCGTCAGCCCCAGCATTTT. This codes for CASSQGQRQPQHF.

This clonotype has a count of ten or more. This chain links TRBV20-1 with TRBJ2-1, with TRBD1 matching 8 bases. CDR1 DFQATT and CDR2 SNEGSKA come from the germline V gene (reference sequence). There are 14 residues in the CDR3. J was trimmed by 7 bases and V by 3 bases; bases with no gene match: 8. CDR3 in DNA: TGCAGTGCTAGGGGAGGACAGGGCCCTAATGAGCAGTTCTTC. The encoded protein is CSARGGQGPNEQFF.

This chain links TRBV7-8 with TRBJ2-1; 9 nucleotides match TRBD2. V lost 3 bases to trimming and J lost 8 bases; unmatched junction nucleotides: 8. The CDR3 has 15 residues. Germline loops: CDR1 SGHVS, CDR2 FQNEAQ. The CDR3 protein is CASSLSSGMRDEQFF. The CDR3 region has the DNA TGTGCCAGCAGCTTGTCTAGCGGGATGCGCGATGAGCAGTTCTTC.

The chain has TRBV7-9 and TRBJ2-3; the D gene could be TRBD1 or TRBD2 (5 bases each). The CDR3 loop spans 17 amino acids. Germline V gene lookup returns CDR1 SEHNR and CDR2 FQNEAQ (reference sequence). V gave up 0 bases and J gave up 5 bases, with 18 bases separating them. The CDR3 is CASSLARNTGLLDTQYF. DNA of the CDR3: TGTGCCAGCAGCTTAGCGCGCAACACGGGGCTTTTAGATACGCAGTATTTT.

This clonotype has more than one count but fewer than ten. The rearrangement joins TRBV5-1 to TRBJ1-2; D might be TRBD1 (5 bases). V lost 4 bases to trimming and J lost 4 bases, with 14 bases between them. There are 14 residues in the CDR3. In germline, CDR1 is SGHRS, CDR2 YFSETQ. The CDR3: CASSTDGTLYGYTF. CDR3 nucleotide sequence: TGCGCCAGCAGCACCGACGGGACCCTCTATGGCTACACCTTC. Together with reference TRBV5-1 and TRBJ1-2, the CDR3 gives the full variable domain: KAGVTQTPRYLIKTRGQQVTLSCSPISGHRSVSWYQQTPGQGLQFLFEYFSETQRNKGNFPGRFSGRQFSNSRSEMNVSTLELGDSALYLCASSTDGTLYGYTFGSGTRLTVV.